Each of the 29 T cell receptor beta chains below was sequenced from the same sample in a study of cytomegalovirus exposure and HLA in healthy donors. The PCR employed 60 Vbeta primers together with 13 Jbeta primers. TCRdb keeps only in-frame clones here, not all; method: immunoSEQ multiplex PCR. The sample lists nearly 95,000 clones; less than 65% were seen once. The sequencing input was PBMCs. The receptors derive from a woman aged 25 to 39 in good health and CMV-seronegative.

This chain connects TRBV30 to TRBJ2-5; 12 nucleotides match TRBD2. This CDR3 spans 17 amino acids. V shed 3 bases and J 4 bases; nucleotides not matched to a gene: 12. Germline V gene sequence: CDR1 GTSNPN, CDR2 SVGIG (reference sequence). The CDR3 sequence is CAWSGLAGFGRAETQYF. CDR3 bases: TGTGCCTGGAGCGGACTAGCGGGATTCGGTCGGGCAGAGACCCAGTACTTC.

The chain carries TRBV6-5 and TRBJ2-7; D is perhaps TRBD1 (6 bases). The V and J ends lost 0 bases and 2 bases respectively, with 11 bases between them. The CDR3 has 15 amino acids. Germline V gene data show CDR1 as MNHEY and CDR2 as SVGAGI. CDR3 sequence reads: CASSYSQGSAYEQYF. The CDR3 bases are TGTGCCAGCAGTTACTCGCAGGGGTCCGCCTACGAGCAGTACTTC.

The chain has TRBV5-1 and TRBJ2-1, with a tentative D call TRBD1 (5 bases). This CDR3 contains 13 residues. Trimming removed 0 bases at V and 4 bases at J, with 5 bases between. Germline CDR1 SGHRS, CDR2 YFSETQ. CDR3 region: CASSLGTYNEQFF. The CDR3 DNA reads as TGCGCCAGCAGCTTGGGGACATACAATGAGCAGTTCTTC. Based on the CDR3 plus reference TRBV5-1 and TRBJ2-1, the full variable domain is KAGVTQTPRYLIKTRGQQVTLSCSPISGHRSVSWYQQTPGQGLQFLFEYFSETQRNKGNFPGRFSGRQFSNSRSEMNVSTLELGDSALYLCASSLGTYNEQFFGPGTRLTVL.

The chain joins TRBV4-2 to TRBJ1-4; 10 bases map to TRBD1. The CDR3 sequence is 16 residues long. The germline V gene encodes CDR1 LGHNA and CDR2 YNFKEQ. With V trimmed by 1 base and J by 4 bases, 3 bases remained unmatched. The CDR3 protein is CASSQGDRGVNEKLFF. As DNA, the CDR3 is TGTGCCAGCAGCCAAGGGGACAGGGGCGTTAATGAAAAACTGTTTTTT.

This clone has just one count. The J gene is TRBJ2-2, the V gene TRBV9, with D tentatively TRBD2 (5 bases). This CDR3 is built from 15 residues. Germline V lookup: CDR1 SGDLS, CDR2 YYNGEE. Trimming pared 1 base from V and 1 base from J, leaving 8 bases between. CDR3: CASSVSGLNTGELFF. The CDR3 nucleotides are TGTGCCAGCAGCGTATCCGGACTGAACACCGGGGAGCTGTTTTTT.

CDR3 amino acids: CASGLAATDTQYF. CDR3 nucleotides: TGTGCCAGCGGGCTAGCGGCCACAGATACGCAGTATTTT. The chain links TRBV6-1 to TRBJ2-3, with 7 nucleotides matching TRBD2. V shed 8 bases and J 2 bases; nucleotides not matched to a gene: 4. The CDR3 length is 13 residues. Germline values: CDR1 MNHNS, CDR2 SASEGT.

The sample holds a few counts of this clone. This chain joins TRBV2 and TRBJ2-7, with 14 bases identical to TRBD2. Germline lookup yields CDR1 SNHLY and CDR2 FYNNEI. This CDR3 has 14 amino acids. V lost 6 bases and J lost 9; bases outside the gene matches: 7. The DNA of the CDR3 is TGTGCCAGCAGGGAGGGACTAGCGGGGGCCAGGCAGTACTTC. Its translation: CASREGLAGARQYF.

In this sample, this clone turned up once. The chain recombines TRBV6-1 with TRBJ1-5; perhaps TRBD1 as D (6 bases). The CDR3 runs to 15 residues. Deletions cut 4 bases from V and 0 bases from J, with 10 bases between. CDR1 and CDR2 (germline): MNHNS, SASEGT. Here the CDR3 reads CASSAGDYSNQPQHF. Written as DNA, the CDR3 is TGTGCCAGCAGTGCAGGGGATTATAGCAATCAGCCCCAGCATTTT.

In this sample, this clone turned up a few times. Here the CDR3 reads CASSQPTGEFPEAFF. The DNA for the CDR3 is TGCGCCAGCAGCCAGCCGACAGGGGAGTTTCCTGAAGCTTTCTTT. The chain couples TRBV4-1 to TRBJ1-1; TRBD1 matches 8 bases. Germline V CDR1 and CDR2: MGHRA, YSYEKL. V trimming: 3 bases; J trimming: 6 bases; junction bases outside the gene matches: 9. The CDR3 is 15 residues long.

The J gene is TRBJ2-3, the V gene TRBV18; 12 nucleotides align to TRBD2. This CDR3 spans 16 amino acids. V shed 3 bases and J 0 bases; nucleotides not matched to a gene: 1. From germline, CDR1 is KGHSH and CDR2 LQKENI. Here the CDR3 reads CASSPLAGGSTDTQYF. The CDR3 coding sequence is TGTGCCAGCTCACCTCTAGCGGGAGGGAGCACAGATACGCAGTATTTT.

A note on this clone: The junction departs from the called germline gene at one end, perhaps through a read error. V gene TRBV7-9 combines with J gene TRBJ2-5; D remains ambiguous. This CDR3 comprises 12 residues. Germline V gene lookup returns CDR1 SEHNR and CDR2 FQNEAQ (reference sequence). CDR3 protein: CSSSFAGETQYF. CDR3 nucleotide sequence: TGTTCCAGCAGCTTCGCCGGAGAGACCCAGTACTTC.

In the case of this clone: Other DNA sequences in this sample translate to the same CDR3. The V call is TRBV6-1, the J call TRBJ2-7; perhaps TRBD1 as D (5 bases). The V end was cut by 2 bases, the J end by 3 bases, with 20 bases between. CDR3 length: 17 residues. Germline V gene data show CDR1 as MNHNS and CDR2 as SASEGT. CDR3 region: CASSEFPWGREVYEQYF. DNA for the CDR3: TGTGCCAGCAGTGAATTTCCCTGGGGCAGAGAGGTCTACGAGCAGTACTTC.

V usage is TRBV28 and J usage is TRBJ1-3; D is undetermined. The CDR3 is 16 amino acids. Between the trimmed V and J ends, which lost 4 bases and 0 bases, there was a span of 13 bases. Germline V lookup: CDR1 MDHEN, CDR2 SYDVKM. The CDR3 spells CASSYLGDSSGNTIYF. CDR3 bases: TGTGCCAGCAGTTACCTCGGAGATAGCTCTGGAAACACCATATATTTT.

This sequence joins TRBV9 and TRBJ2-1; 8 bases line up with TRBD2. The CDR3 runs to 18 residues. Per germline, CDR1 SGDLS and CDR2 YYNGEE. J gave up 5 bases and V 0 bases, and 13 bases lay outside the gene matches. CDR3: CASSVDPLGSGENNEQFF. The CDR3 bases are TGTGCCAGCAGCGTAGACCCTCTCGGTAGCGGGGAGAACAATGAGCAGTTCTTC. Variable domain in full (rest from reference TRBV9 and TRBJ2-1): DSGVTQTPKHLITATGQRVTLRCSPRSGDLSVYWYQQSLDQGLQFLIQYYNGEERAKGNILERFSAQQFPDLHSELNLSSLELGDSALYFCASSVDPLGSGENNEQFFGPGTRLTVL.

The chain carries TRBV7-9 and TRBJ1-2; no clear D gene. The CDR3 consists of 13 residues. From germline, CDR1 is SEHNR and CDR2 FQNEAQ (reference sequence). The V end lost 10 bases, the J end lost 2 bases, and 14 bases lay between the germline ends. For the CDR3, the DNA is TGTGCCATACGAGGAGCGGGAAACTATGGCTACACCTTC. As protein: CAIRGAGNYGYTF.

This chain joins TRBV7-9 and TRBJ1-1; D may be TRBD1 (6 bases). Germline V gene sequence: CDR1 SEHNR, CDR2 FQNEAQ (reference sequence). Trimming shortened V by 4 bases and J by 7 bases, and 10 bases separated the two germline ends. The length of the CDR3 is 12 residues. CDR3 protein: CASSSGQNEAFF. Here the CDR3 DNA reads TGTGCCAGCAGCTCCGGACAGAATGAAGCTTTCTTT.

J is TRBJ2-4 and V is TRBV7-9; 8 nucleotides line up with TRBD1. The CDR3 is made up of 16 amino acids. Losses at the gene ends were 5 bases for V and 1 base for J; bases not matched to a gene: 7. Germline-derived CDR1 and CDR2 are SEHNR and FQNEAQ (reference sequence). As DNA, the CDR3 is TGTGCCAGCAGCCGACAGGGGAATCTGGCCAAAAACATTCAGTACTTC. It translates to CASSRQGNLAKNIQYF.

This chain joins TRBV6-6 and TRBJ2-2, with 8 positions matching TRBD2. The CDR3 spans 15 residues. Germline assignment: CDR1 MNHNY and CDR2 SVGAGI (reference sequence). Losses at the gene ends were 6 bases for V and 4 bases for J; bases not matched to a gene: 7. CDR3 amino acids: CASRPTSAPTGELFF. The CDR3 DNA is TGTGCCAGCAGGCCGACTAGCGCACCCACCGGGGAGCTGTTTTTT.

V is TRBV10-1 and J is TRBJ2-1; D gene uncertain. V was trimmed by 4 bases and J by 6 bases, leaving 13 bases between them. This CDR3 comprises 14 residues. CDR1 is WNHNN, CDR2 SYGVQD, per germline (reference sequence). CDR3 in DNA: TGCGCCAGCAGTGCCAGGTTCCCCCTCAATGAGCAGTTCTTC. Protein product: CASSARFPLNEQFF.

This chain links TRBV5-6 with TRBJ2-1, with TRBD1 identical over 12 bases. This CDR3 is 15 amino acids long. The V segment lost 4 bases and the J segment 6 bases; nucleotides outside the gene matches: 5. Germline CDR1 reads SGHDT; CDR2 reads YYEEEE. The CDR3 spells CASSPRDRGPNEQFF. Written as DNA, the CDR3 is TGTGCCAGCAGCCCACGGGACAGGGGGCCCAATGAGCAGTTCTTC.

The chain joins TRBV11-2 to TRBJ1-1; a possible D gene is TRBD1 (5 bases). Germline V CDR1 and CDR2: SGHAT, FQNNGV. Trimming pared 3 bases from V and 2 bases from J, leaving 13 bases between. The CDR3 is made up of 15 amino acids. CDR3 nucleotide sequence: TGTGCCAGCAGCTTCTGGGCAGGGCCAAACACTGAAGCTTTCTTT. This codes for CASSFWAGPNTEAFF. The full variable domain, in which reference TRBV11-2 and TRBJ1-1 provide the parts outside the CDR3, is EAGVAQSPRYKIIEKRQSVAFWCNPISGHATLYWYQQILGQGPKLLIQFQNNGVVDDSQLPKDRFSAERLKGVDSTLKIQPAKLEDSAVYLCASSFWAGPNTEAFFGQGTRLTVV.

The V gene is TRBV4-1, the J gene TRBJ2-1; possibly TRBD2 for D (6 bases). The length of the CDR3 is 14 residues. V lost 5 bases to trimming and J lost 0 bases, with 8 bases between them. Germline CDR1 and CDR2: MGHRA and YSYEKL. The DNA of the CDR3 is TGCGCCAGCAGCGCGGGGCTCTCCTACAATGAGCAGTTCTTC. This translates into CASSAGLSYNEQFF.

CDR3 DNA sequence: TGTGCCAGCAGTACACCTGACAGGGGGCCGGGGAACACTGAAGCTTTCTTT. Residues: CASSTPDRGPGNTEAFF. V is TRBV27 and J is TRBJ1-1; 10 bases are shared with TRBD1. The CDR3 has 17 amino acids. J lost 1 base, V lost 5 bases, and 10 bases had no gene match. Germline CDR1 reads MNHEY; CDR2 reads SMNVEV (reference sequence).

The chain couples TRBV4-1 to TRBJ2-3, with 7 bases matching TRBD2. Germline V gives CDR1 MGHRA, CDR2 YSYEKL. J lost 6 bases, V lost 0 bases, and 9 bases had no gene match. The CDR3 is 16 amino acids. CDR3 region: CASSQDRLAGIDTQYF. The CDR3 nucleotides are TGCGCCAGCAGCCAAGATCGACTAGCCGGCATCGATACGCAGTATTTT.

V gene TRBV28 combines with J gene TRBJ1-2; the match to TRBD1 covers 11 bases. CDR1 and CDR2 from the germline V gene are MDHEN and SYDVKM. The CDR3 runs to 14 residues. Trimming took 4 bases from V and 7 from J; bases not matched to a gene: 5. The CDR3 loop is CASSSGQGASGYTF. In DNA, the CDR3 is TGTGCCAGCAGTTCCGGACAGGGGGCAAGTGGCTACACCTTC.

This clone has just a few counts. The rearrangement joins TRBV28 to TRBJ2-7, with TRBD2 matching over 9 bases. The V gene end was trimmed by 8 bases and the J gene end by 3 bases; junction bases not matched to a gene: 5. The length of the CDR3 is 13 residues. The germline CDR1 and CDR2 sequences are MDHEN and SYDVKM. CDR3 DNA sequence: TGTGCCAGCTGTAGCGGGAGCAGCTACGAGCAGTACTTC. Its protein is CASCSGSSYEQYF.

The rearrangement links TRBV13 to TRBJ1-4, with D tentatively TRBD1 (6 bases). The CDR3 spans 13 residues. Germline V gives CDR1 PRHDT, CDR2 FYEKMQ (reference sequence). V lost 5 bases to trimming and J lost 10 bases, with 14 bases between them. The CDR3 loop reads CASSPVGQRKLFF. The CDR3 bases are TGTGCCAGCAGCCCGGTGGGACAACGAAAACTGTTTTTT.

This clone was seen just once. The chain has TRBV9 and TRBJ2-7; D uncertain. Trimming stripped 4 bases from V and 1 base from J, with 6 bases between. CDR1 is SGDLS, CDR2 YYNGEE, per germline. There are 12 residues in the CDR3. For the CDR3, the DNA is TGTGCCAGCAGCCCTCCTTCCTACGAGCAGTACTTC. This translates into CASSPPSYEQYF.

The CDR3 DNA is TGTGCCAGTAGTATTCAGACTTTGGGTCGATTGACCCAGTACTTC. It specifies CASSIQTLGRLTQYF. This chain links TRBV19 with TRBJ2-5; D unresolved. The V end lost 3 bases, the J end lost 7 bases, and 18 bases lay between the germline ends. The CDR3 is made up of 15 amino acids. Germline assignment: CDR1 LNHDA and CDR2 SQIVND (reference sequence).